The following is a T cell receptor (beta chain) sequence with its context. Stated time point: newly diagnosed GD, antithyroid drugs for less than 3 months. The TCR library was made from RNA that had been extracted from PBMCs in TRIzol. This entry comes from a study of regulatory T cells in long-lasting Graves disease. The CDR3 is 14 amino acids. V gave up 2 bases and J gave up 5 bases; unmatched junction bases: 3. The germline V gene encodes CDR1 MNHEY and CDR2 SVGEGT. Construction of TCR beta libraries relied on iRepertoire HTBI primers and on Arm-PCR targeting CDR3 regions. TCRdb processed the multiplex PCR reads anew with MiXCR; each CDR3 protein has one entry. The table shows approximately 540,000 distinct CDR3 sequences, with approximately 12% occurring only once. This sample also belongs to another study, concerning T cells in Graves' hyperthyroidism and ophthalmopathy. As that study records: A set of HTBI primers served as the primers for a first-round RT-PCR of the TCR CDR3.

The rearrangement links TRBV6-2 or TRBV6-3 to TRBJ2-5; 9 nucleotides align to TRBD2. The clonotype comes from a woman in her thirties with Graves disease. Specimen: peripheral blood mononuclear cells (PBMCs), collected at new diagnosis, from a patient treated with antithyroid drugs. In DNA, the CDR3 is TGTGCCAGCAGTTACGGCGGGAGGGTGGAGACCCAGTACTTC. Encoded protein: CASSYGGRVETQYF.